This T cell receptor (beta chain) was recovered during a study of cytomegalovirus exposure and HLA in healthy donors. The CDR3 covers 19 residues. Trimming took 4 bases from V and 1 from J, leaving 22 bases between them. CDR1 is PRHDT and CDR2 is FYEKMQ in the germline V gene (reference sequence). PCR involved 60 Vbeta and 13 Jbeta primers. Profiled with immunoSEQ multiplex PCR; TCRdb holds only in-frame clones, not every one. The data show more than 60,000 clones, 60% to 85% seen once. The J gene is TRBJ2-2, the V gene TRBV13, with D tentatively TRBD2 (6 bases). The sample comprised PBMCs. The receptor was isolated from a male donor in good health and CMV-seropositive. CDR3 in amino acids: CASSSKQKLGLLNTGELFF. The CDR3 nucleotides are TGTGCCAGCAGCTCAAAACAGAAGCTGGGACTCCTGAACACCGGGGAGCTGTTTTTT. Combining the CDR3 with reference TRBV13 and TRBJ2-2 gives the whole variable domain AAGVIQSPRHLIKEKRETATLKCYPIPRHDTVYWYQQGPGQDPQFLISFYEKMQSDKGSIPDRFSAQQFSDYHSELNMSSLELGDSALYFCASSSKQKLGLLNTGELFFGEGSRLTVL.